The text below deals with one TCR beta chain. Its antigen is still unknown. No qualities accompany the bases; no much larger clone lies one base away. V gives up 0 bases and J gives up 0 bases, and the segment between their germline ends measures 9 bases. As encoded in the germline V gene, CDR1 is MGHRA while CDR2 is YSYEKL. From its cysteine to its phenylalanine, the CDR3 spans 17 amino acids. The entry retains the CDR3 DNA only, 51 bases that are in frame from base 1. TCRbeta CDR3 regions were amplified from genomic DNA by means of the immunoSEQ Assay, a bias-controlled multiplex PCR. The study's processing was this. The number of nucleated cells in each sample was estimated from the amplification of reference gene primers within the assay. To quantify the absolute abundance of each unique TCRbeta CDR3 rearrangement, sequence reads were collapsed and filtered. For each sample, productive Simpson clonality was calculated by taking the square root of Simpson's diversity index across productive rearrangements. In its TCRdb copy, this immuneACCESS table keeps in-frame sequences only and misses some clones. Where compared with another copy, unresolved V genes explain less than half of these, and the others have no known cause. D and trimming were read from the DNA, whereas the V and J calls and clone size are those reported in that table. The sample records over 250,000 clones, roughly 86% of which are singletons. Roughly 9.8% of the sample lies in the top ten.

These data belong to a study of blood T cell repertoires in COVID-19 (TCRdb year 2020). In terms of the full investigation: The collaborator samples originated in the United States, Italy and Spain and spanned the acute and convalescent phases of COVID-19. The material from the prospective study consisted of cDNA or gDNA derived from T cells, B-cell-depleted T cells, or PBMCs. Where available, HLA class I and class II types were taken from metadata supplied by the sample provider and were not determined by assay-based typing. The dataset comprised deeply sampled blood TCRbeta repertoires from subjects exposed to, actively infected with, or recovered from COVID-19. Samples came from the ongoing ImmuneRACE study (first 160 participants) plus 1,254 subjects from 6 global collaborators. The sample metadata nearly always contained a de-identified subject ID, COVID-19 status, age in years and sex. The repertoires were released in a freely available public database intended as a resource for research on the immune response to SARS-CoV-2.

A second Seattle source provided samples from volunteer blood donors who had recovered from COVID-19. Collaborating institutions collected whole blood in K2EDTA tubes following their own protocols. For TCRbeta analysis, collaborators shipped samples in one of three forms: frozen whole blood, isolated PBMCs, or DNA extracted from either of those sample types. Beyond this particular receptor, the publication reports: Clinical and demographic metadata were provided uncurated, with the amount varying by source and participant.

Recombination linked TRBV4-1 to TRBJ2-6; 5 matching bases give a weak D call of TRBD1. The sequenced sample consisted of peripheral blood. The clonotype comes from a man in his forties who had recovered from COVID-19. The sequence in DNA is TGCGCCAGCAGCCAAGACAGGGCCCGCTCTGGGGCCAACGTCCTGACTTTC. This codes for CASSQDRARSGANVLTF.